The sequence of this T cell receptor (beta chain) was determined in a study of tumor and adjacent non-tumor tissue in lung cancer. At the level of the study: There were about twelve adenocarcinoma, a couple of squamous cell carcinoma and 1 small cell lung cancer cases. Study findings and constraints: Significantly higher TCR diversity was found in tumor than normal lung. Top 100 clones took a larger repertoire share in normal lung.

On this clonotype itself: Its target is unknown. A read error may produce the germline difference seen at one junction end.

This sample's RNA came from whole unsorted tissue. Chemotherapy-naive patients with new lung cancer underwent thoracic surgery in China, August–November 2014. Three rounds of nested PCR, following a modified ARM-PCR protocol, produced the TCRbeta library. TCRdb itself ran the multiplex PCR reads through MiXCR, one entry per CDR3 protein. The table lists tens of thousands of distinct CDR3 sequences, 65% to 75% of them singletons, with around 19% in the top ten. The TCR comes from a man aged 55-75 years with non-small cell lung cancer. The sample was lung tumor tissue.

The CDR3 region is CASSSLAGMGERYF. The CDR3 DNA follows: TGTGCCAGCAGCTCGCTAGCGGGTATGGGCGAGCGGTACTTC. The chain links TRBV28 to TRBJ2-7, with 8 bases fitting TRBD2. The CDR3 sequence is 14 residues long. CDR1 and CDR2 (germline): MDHEN, SYDVKM.